This T cell receptor beta chain comes out of a study of CD8 T cells in ankylosing spondylitis. Study conclusions and caveats: Eight or nine highly homologous variants made up a TCR beta motif that seemed to typify ankylosing spondylitis blood.

Trimming removed 3 bases at V and 4 bases at J, with 12 bases between. The germline CDR1 and CDR2 sequences are SQVTM and ANQGSEA. This CDR3 spans 13 amino acids. This clonotype was seen ten or more times. Its specificity is not known. TCRdb re-called the 5' RACE reads with MiXCR, one entry per CDR3 protein. The repertoire holds a few hundred thousand distinct CDR3 sequences, with about 11% as singletons. This receptor was taken from a male donor with ankylosing spondylitis or in good health (not recorded which). This chain joins TRBV29-1 and TRBJ1-1, with a weak D call TRBD1 (5 bases). The sequencing input was blood, either unsorted or a sorted T cell fraction (not recorded which). The CDR3 protein is CSVESGGRTEAFF. The CDR3 DNA sequence: TGCAGCGTTGAGTCGGGGGGTCGCACTGAAGCTTTCTTT.